This section outlines one TCR beta chain sequence together with its context. This clonotype has a count of ten or more. Its recognized antigen is unknown. Base-call qualities are not available, and no considerably larger clone is one nucleotide away. Stable Graves' hyperthyroidism was defined as no progression to ophthalmopathy during 18 months of follow-up. Hyperthyroidism patients were newly diagnosed, had a disease duration of under 2 months, and were aged 18 to 65 years. The study excluded patients with uncontrolled infections, other autoimmune diseases, pregnancy or lactation. Diagnoses were based on clinical symptoms, serum thyroxine and TRAb, thyroid ultrasound and orbital computed tomography. PBMCs were separated from approximately 9.9 ml of fresh peripheral blood using Ficoll-Paque density gradient centrifugation. Total RNA was extracted using Trizol reagent, and RNA quality was assessed on an Agilent 2100 Bioanalyzer.

Its CDR3 holds 13 amino acids, cysteine through phenylalanine. Of all the DNA, just the CDR3 is kept, 39 bases in frame from base 1. For CDR1 and CDR2, the germline V gene lists ENHRY and SYGVKD. V sheds 8 bases and J sheds 2 bases, leaving 13 bases between their ends. The TCR beta CDR3 regions were amplified from the RNA transcripts. For the first round of RT-PCR on the TCR CDR3, the HTBI primer set was used together with the Qiagen OneStep RT-PCR kit. A second multiplex PCR round built the libraries, followed by size selection and purification. Libraries were sequenced paired-end with 100 bp reads on an Illumina HiSeq2000. The authors' pipeline ran thus. SOAPnuke was used to process the raw data, with reads discarded if the reads contained adapters or uncalled bases, had a mean Phred below 15, or lacked an exact constant-primer or identifier match. COPE v1.2.5 was used to merge the high-quality paired reads, and each unique nucleotide sequence was defined as a clonotype. MiTCR v1.1 was used to align the clonotypes against IMGT TRBV, TRBD and TRBJ reference segments. The analysis was restricted to V-J combinations with a frequency above 0.0001, which together covered 99.2% of the repertoires. A TCS score was defined as the ratio between F50 (clonal expansion) and ExV (chaos), using BLOSUM62-based TCRdist between CDR3 peptides within each V-J. Welch's t-statistics and random forest reduced 450 to 600 V-J features to 13, which were used in a naive Bayes classifier (R e1071). Using fastp at Q25 and MiXCR, TCRdb reprocessed the public reads and kept productive beta chains. Every distinct CDR3 protein forms one entry, paired with its most common genes and DNA. What appears here as the V and J calls and clone size reflects TCRdb's work, not the paper's. This sample is represented by 380,000 or so distinct CDR3 sequences; around 14% of them were singletons. In total, the top ten clones hold roughly 24% of the sample.

The entry originates in a study of T cells in Graves' hyperthyroidism and ophthalmopathy (dated by TCRdb to about 2019). About the investigation overall: Peripheral blood was sampled at the time of initial diagnosis, prior to any treatment. Following sampling, methimazole starting at 30 mg daily was given to hyperthyroidism patients, and high-dose intravenous methylprednisolone was given to ophthalmopathy patients. The 95 to 100 discovery patients were randomly split 7:3 into training and test sets. TCR V-J signatures able to tell the groups apart were searched for in a discovery cohort of some 97 patients, of whom roughly 42 had Graves' ophthalmopathy and around 57 had stable Graves' hyperthyroidism. In addition, the study compared T-cell repertoires in thyroid tissue and in blood from roughly 6 Graves' hyperthyroidism patients. The paper reports TCR Vbeta CDR3 sequencing of approximately 140 peripheral blood samples: 43 ophthalmopathy, fewer than 80 hyperthyroidism and approximately 17 progressor patients. Prospective prediction of ophthalmopathy was tested in an independent validation cohort of approximately 19 hyperthyroidism patients and 15 to 17 patients who later progressed to ophthalmopathy.

The paper's findings and limits, for the study overall: A 13 V-J signature model separated ophthalmopathy from stable hyperthyroidism, with over 85% sensitivity and about 81% specificity in cross-validation and 80%/75% in testing. Blood samples also contained most of the expanded thyroid clonotypes (frequency above 0.001), which suggests that blood repertoires may reflect thyroid immune responses. Sample size was not statistically predetermined, and investigators were not blinded to group allocation. In validation, progression to ophthalmopathy was predicted by the model with approximately 67% sensitivity and around 75% specificity, a median of roughly 6 months before onset.

Specimen: blood. The chain is made from TRBV10-3 and TRBJ2-7; too little of a D gene remains to name it. The TCR was taken from a young woman with Graves' hyperthyroidism. The DNA is TGTGCCATCTCGACTGGAGAAACCTACGAGCAGTACTTC. Its coded protein is CAISTGETYEQYF.